Following are 21 T cell receptor beta chains from one sample sequenced in a study of T cells after yellow fever vaccination. In TCRdb, the 5' RACE reads were re-called with MiXCR into one record per CDR3 protein. Of 300,000 to 400,000 distinct CDR3 sequences listed, over 5% are singletons. This sample comprised PBMCs, obtained 5 days after the yellow fever booster vaccination. The receptors were sampled from a man aged 25 to 40 who received the YFV17D yellow fever vaccine.

Many counts were recorded for this clonotype. This rearrangement joins TRBV6-4 to TRBJ2-2; 8 bases match TRBD2. The germline CDR1 and CDR2 sequences are MRHNA and SNTAGT. With 6 bases clipped from V and 4 bases from J, the junction kept 7 bases outside the gene matches. The CDR3 is made up of 15 amino acids. The CDR3 loop is CASSQTSARTGELFF. Written as DNA, the CDR3 is TGTGCCAGCAGCCAGACTAGCGCGCGCACCGGGGAGCTGTTTTTT.

This clonotype was counted ten times or more. A read error may produce the germline difference seen at one junction end. The chain carries TRBV15 and TRBJ2-7; D is possibly TRBD2 (5 bases). Germline CDR1 LNHNV, CDR2 YYDKDF (reference sequence). The length of the CDR3 is 15 residues. The CDR3 sequence is CATSREDWNSHEQYF. CDR3 nucleotides: TGTGCCACCAGCAGAGAGGACTGGAACTCCCACGAGCAGTACTTC.

This clonotype was detected only a few times. V gene TRBV18 combines with J gene TRBJ2-3; TRBD2 aligns across 9 bases. With 3 bases clipped from V and 10 bases from J, the junction kept 8 bases outside the gene matches. CDR3 length equals 14 residues. Germline assignment: CDR1 KGHSH and CDR2 LQKENI. In nucleotides, the CDR3 is TGTGCCAGCTCACCTTGGCGGGAGGGCCCCCCGCAGTATTTT. The encoded protein is CASSPWREGPPQYF.

The rearrangement links TRBV30 to TRBJ2-7; D gene ambiguous. The CDR3 extends over 12 amino acids. Germline V gene data show CDR1 as GTSNPN and CDR2 as SVGIG (reference sequence). V lost 2 bases, J lost 2 bases, and 7 bases lay in between. The CDR3 region has the DNA TGTGCCTGGAGTACAGCAGCCTACGAGCAGTACTTC. As protein: CAWSTAAYEQYF.

This clonotype has a handful of counts. The chain recombines TRBV7-2 with TRBJ2-5; D may match TRBD1 or TRBD2 (6 bases each). V was cut by 5 bases and J by 5 bases, with 21 bases left in between. This CDR3 contains 16 residues. Germline V gives CDR1 SGHTA, CDR2 FQGNSA. CDR3 bases: TGTGCCAGCAGCCCAAGACAAGGGGGACTTGGGGAGACCCAGTACTTC. This codes for CASSPRQGGLGETQYF.

This clonotype was seen more than once but under ten times. V gene TRBV5-1 combines with J gene TRBJ2-7, with 11 bases lining up with TRBD2. Germline values: CDR1 SGHRS, CDR2 YFSETQ. The V and J ends lost 6 bases and 6 bases, in that order; junction bases with no gene match: 8. The CDR3 spans 14 residues. The chain's CDR3 is CASMASGGFSEQYF. Here the CDR3 DNA reads TGCGCCAGCATGGCTAGCGGGGGGTTTTCCGAGCAGTACTTC. Based on the CDR3 plus reference TRBV5-1 and TRBJ2-7, the full variable domain is KAGVTQTPRYLIKTRGQQVTLSCSPISGHRSVSWYQQTPGQGLQFLFEYFSETQRNKGNFPGRFSGRQFSNSRSEMNVSTLELGDSALYLCASMASGGFSEQYFGPGTRLTVT.

The chain recombines TRBV20-1 with TRBJ2-3, with a possible D match to TRBD2 (5 bases). The CDR3 length is 18 residues. V was pared by 0 bases and J by 4 bases, with 23 bases between. Germline CDR1 DFQATT, CDR2 SNEGSKA (reference sequence). The CDR3 bases are TGCAGTGCTAGAGATTGGTCGGGAACCTCTTGGGTCGCAGATACGCAGTATTTT. Its protein is CSARDWSGTSWVADTQYF.

This clonotype appeared a few times. The chain recombines TRBV7-6 with TRBJ2-5, with TRBD1 matching 10 bases. Germline assignment: CDR1 SGHVS and CDR2 FNYEAQ. V lost 1 base to trimming and J lost 1 base; unmatched junction nucleotides: 12. The CDR3 consists of 19 residues. The CDR3, as DNA: TGTGCCAGCAGCTTAGGCCGGGACAGGGGAGTCCCCCTCCAAGAGACCCAGTACTTC. It codes for CASSLGRDRGVPLQETQYF.

This clonotype was counted many times. The chain joins TRBV20-1 to TRBJ1-5; unclear D gene. This CDR3 spans 13 amino acids. Trimming removed 6 bases from V and 9 bases from J, with 18 bases in between. Germline CDR1 DFQATT, CDR2 SNEGSKA (reference sequence). The CDR3, as DNA: TGCAGTGCCATATCAGCCAGAGCGTCGCCCCAGCATTTT. Residues: CSAISARASPQHF.

There are many counts of this clonotype. The gene calls are TRBV6-1 and TRBJ2-1, with D maybe TRBD1 (5 bases). The CDR3 has 14 residues. Germline V gene lookup returns CDR1 MNHNS and CDR2 SASEGT. V gave up 7 bases and J gave up 9 bases, with 19 bases separating them. The CDR3 DNA follows: TGTGCCAGCAACGACCCTCCGATGGGGCGTGAGCAGTTCTTC. The encoded protein is CASNDPPMGREQFF.

This clonotype was picked up many times. The chain is built from TRBV7-3 and TRBJ2-1, with 10 nucleotides matching TRBD2. Germline V gives CDR1 SGHTA, CDR2 FQGTGA. With 4 bases clipped from V and 7 bases from J, the junction kept 7 bases outside the gene matches. There are 15 residues in the CDR3. This chain's CDR3 is CASSYNSGRLNEQFF. CDR3 DNA: TGTGCCAGCAGCTACAATAGCGGGAGGCTTAATGAGCAGTTCTTC.

Remarks on this clonotype: An end of the junction differs from the germline gene, which may be a read error. The chain employs TRBV6-1 and TRBJ2-3; 11 bases align to TRBD2. CDR1 and CDR2 from the germline V gene are MNHNS and SASEGT. CDR3 length: 16 residues. CDR3 in DNA: TGTGCCAGCAGGGAAGAACTAGCGGGAGTCTCAGATACGCAGTATTTT. Translating gives CASREELAGVSDTQYF.

This clonotype was seen a few times. The V gene is TRBV4-3, the J gene TRBJ2-1, with a tentative D call TRBD1 (6 bases). Germline CDR1 and CDR2: LGHNA and YSLEER. The CDR3 runs 16 residues. V lost 1 base and J 0 bases, leaving 10 bases between the germline ends. The CDR3 is CASSQADRSSYNEQFF. The CDR3 DNA reads as TGCGCCAGCAGCCAAGCTGACAGGAGCTCCTACAATGAGCAGTTCTTC.

This clonotype has at least ten counts. Here the CDR3 DNA reads TGTGCCACCGGACAGGGGTCGTTCGATGAGCAGTTCTTC. Translating it yields CATGQGSFDEQFF. The chain employs TRBV24-1 and TRBJ2-1; 9 nucleotides line up with TRBD1. Trimming removed 9 bases from V and 8 bases from J; junction bases left unmatched: 7. This CDR3 spans 13 amino acids. Germline V gives CDR1 KGHDR, CDR2 SFDVKD.

There are a few counts of this clonotype. The chain links TRBV4-3 to TRBJ2-4; D may be TRBD1 or TRBD2 (6 bases each). The CDR3 sequence is 15 residues long. CDR1 and CDR2 (germline): LGHNA, YSLEER. V lost 1 base to trimming and J lost 7 bases, with 14 bases between them. CDR3 amino acids: CASSQAGGGINIQYF. The CDR3 region has the DNA TGCGCCAGCAGCCAAGCCGGAGGGGGAATTAACATTCAGTACTTC.

V usage is TRBV20-1 and J usage is TRBJ2-1; no reliable D call. From germline, CDR1 is DFQATT and CDR2 SNEGSKA (reference sequence). This CDR3 has 10 amino acids. The ends were cut back, 4 bases at V and 9 bases at J, with 7 bases in the middle. The CDR3 nucleotides are TGCAGTGCTACCCGTCTTGAGCAGTTCTTC. Its translation is CSATRLEQFF.

In the case of this clonotype: One end of the junction varies from germline; a read error may be responsible. The chain combines TRBV6-2 or TRBV6-3 with TRBJ2-2, with TRBD1 matching over 9 bases. The length of the CDR3 is 15 residues. Germline V gene data show CDR1 as MNHEY and CDR2 as SVGEGT. The CDR3 DNA follows: TGTGCCGGCAGCGACCCGGGACAGGGAACCGGGGAGCTGTTTTTT. It yields the protein CAGSDPGQGTGELFF.

Turning to this clonotype: One end of the junction is discordant with germline, which a read error may explain. The V gene is TRBV7-6, the J gene TRBJ2-3; 10 bases line up with TRBD2. The CDR3 consists of 17 residues. Germline V lookup: CDR1 SGHVS, CDR2 FNYEAQ. This CDR3 is CDSSPRTSGIYTDTQYF. CDR3 in DNA: TGTGACAGCAGCCCAAGGACTAGCGGCATATACACAGATACGCAGTATTTT.

Ten or more counts support this clonotype. V is TRBV29-1 and J is TRBJ2-3; TRBD2 aligns across 7 bases. This CDR3 spans 13 amino acids. J lost 6 bases, V lost 4 bases, and 7 bases had no gene match. From germline, CDR1 is SQVTM and CDR2 ANQGSEA. CDR3 sequence: CSVARGSGDTQYF. The CDR3 DNA sequence: TGCAGCGTTGCTCGCGGGAGCGGGGATACGCAGTATTTT.

This clonotype turned up a few times. The rearrangement joins TRBV29-1 to TRBJ2-7, with a possible D match to TRBD1 (6 bases). The ends were cut back, 6 bases at V and 0 bases at J, with 9 bases in the middle. There are 12 residues in the CDR3. From germline, CDR1 is SQVTM and CDR2 ANQGSEA. The CDR3 DNA sequence: TGCAGCGTCGGACAGAGCTCCTACGAGCAGTACTTC. This translates into CSVGQSSYEQYF.

Details on this clonotype: A read error may be the cause here, since a much bigger clone is one base away. V is TRBV12-3 or TRBV12-4 and J is TRBJ2-3, with a weak D call TRBD2 (5 bases). CDR3 length: 14 amino acids. V gave up 4 bases and J gave up 6 bases, with 14 bases separating them. CDR3 DNA: TGTGCCAGCAGTTGGATACTAGTTCCCGATACGCAGTATTTT. Its translation is CASSWILVPDTQYF.